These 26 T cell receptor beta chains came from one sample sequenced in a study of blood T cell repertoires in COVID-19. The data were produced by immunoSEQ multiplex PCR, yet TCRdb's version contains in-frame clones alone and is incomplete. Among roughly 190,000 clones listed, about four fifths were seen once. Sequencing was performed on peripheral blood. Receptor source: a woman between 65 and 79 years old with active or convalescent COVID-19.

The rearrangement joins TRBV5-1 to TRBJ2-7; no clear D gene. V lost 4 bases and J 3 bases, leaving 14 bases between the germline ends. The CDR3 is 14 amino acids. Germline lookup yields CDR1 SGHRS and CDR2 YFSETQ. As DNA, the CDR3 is TGCGCCAGCAGCCACGACAACCGGAACTACGAGCAGTACTTC. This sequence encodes CASSHDNRNYEQYF.

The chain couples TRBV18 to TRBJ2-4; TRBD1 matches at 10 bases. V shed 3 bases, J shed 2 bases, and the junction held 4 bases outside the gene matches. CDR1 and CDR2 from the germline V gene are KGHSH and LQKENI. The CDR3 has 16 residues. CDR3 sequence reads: CASSPLGQGTKNIQYF. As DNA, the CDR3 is TGTGCCAGCTCACCTTTGGGACAGGGGACCAAAAACATTCAGTACTTC.

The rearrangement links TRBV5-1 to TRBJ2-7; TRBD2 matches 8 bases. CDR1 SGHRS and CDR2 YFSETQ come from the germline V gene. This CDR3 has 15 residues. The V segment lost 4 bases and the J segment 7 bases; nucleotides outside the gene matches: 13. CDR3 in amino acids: CASSLDSGNRGEQYF. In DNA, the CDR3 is TGCGCCAGCAGCCTAGATAGCGGGAACCGGGGAGAGCAGTACTTC.

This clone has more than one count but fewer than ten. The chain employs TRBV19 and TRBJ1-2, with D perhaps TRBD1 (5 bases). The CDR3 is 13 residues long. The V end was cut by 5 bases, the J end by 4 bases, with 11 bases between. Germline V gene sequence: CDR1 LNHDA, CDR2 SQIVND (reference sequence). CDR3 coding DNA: TGTGCCAGTAGTGAACAGGTTTCCTATGGCTACACCTTC. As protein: CASSEQVSYGYTF.

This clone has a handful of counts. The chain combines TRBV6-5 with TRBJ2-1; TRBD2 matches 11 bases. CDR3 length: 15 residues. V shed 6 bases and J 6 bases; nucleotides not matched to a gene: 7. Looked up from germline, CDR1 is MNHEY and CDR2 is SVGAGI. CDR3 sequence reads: CASSQLAGAANEQFF. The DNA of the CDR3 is TGTGCCAGCAGCCAACTAGCGGGAGCGGCCAATGAGCAGTTCTTC.

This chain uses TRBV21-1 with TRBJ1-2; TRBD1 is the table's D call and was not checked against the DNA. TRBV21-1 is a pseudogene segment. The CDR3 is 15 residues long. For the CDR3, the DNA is TGTGCCAGCAGCATAGGGACAGCCCTTACCGAGGGCTACACCTTC. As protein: CASSIGTALTEGYTF.

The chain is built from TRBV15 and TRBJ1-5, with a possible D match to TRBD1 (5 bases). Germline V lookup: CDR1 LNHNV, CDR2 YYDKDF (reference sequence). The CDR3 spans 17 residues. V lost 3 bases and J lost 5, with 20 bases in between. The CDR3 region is CATSSTDARDLDQPQHF. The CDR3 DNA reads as TGTGCCACCAGCAGTACTGACGCCAGGGATTTGGATCAGCCCCAGCATTTT.

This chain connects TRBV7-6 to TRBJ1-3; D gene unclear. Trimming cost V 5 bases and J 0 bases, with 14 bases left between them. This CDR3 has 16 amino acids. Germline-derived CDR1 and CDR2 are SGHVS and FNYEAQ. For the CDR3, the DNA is TGTGCCAGCAGCCCGAAGAGCCCGAACTCTGGAAACACCATATATTTT. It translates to CASSPKSPNSGNTIYF.

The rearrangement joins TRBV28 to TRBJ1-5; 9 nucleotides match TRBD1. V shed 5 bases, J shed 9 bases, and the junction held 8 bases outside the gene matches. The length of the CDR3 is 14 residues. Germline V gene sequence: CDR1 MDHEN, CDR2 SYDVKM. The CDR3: CASSPGQGPRPQHF. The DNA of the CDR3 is TGTGCCAGCAGTCCAGGACAGGGGCCAAGGCCCCAGCATTTT.

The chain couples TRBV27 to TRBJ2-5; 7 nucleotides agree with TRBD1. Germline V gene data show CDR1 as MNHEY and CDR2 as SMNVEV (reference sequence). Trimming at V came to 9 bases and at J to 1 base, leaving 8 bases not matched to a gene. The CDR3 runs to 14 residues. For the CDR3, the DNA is TGTGCCAGAAAAAACGGGACAGCCCAAGAGACCCAGTACTTC. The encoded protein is CARKNGTAQETQYF.

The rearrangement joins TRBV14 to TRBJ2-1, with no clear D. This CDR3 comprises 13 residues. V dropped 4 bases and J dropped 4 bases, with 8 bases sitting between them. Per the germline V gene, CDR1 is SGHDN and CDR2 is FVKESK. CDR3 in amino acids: CASSPQEYNEQFF. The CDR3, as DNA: TGTGCCAGCAGCCCCCAGGAATACAATGAGCAGTTCTTC.

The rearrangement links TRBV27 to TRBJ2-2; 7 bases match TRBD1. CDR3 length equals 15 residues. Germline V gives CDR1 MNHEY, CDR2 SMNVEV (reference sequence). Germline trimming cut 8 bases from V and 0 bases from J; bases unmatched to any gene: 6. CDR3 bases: TGTGCCAGCGGGGGACAGATTACGAACACCGGGGAGCTGTTTTTT. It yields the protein CASGGQITNTGELFF.

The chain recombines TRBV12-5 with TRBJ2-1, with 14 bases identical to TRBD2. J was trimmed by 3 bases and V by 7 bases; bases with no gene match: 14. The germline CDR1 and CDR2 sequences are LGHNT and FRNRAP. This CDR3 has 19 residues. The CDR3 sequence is CASAPRPGLAGAVYNEQFF. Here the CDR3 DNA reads TGTGCTAGTGCCCCCCGCCCGGGACTAGCGGGAGCAGTCTACAATGAGCAGTTCTTC.

The CDR3 loop reads CASSSPRGGLGTEAFF. CDR3 sequence (DNA): TGTGCCAGCAGCTCCCCGAGGGGGGGGCTGGGGACTGAAGCTTTCTTT. The rearrangement uses TRBV5-6 and TRBJ1-1; TRBD1 is a possible D gene (6 bases). CDR1 is SGHDT and CDR2 is YYEEEE in the germline V gene. V lost 3 bases to trimming and J lost 5 bases, with 20 bases between them. The CDR3 has 16 residues.

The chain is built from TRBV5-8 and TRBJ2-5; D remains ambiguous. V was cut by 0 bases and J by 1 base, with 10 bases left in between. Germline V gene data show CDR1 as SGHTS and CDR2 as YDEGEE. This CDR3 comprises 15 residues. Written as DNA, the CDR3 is TGTGCCAGCAGCTTGGCGAGCCACCCCCAAGAGACCCAGTACTTC. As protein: CASSLASHPQETQYF.

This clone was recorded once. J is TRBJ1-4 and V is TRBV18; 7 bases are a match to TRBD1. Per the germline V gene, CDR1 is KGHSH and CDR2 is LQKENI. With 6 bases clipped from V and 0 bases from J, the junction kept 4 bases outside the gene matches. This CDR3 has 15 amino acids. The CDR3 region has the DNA TGTGCCAGCTCCCGACAGGGCGCAACTAATGAAAAACTGTTTTTT. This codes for CASSRQGATNEKLFF.

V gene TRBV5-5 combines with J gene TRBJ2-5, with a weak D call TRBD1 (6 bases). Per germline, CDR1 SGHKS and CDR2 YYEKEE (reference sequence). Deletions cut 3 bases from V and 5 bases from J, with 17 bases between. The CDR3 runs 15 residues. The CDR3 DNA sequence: TGTGCCAGCAGCTATACTTCAGCAGGGGAGGAGACCCAGTACTTC. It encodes CASSYTSAGEETQYF.

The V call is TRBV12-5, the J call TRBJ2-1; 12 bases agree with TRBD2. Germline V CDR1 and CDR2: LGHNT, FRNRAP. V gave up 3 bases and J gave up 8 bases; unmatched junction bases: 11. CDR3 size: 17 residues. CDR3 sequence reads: CASGFKRLAGVVYEQFF. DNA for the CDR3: TGTGCTAGTGGTTTCAAAAGACTAGCGGGAGTAGTCTATGAGCAGTTCTTC.

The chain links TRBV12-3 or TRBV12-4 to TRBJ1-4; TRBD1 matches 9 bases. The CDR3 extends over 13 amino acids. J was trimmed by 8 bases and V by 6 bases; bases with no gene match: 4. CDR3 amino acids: CASRDRGDEKLFF. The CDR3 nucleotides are TGTGCCAGCAGGGACAGGGGAGACGAAAAACTGTTTTTT.

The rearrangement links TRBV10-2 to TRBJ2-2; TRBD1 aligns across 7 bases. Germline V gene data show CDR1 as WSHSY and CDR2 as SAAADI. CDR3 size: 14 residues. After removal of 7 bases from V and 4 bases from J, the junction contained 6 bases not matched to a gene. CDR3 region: CASTRGSSTGELFF. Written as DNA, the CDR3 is TGCGCCAGCACCAGGGGGAGTAGCACCGGGGAGCTGTTTTTT.

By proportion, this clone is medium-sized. The CDR3 protein is CASSDSPTGVSMNIQYF. CDR3 DNA: TGCGCCAGCAGTGACTCCCCGACAGGGGTGAGCATGAACATTCAGTACTTC. The chain is built from TRBV10-2 and TRBJ2-4; 8 nucleotides align to TRBD1. The germline gives CDR1 WSHSY, CDR2 SAAADI. The CDR3 extends over 17 amino acids. The V gene end was trimmed by 3 bases and the J gene end by 7 bases; junction bases not matched to a gene: 14.

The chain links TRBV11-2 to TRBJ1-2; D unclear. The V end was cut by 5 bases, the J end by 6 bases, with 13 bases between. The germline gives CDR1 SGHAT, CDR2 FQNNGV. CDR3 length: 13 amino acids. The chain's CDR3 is CASSGLTNHGYTF. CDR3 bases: TGTGCCAGCAGCGGGCTGACGAACCATGGCTACACCTTC.

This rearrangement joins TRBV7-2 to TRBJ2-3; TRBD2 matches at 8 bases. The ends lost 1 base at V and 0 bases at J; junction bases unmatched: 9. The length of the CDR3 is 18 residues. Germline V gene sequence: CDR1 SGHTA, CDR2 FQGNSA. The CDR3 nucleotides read TGTGCCAGCAGCTTAGGAGGTCGGGGGGGAGTTAGCACAGATACGCAGTATTTT. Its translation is CASSLGGRGGVSTDTQYF.

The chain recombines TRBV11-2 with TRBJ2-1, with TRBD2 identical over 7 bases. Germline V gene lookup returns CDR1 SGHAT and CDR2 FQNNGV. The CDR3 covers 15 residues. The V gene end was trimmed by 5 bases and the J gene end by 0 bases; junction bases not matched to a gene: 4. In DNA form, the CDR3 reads TGTGCCAGCAGCCCTAGGACTAGCTCCTACAATGAGCAGTTCTTC. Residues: CASSPRTSSYNEQFF. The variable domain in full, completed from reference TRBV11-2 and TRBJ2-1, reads EAGVAQSPRYKIIEKRQSVAFWCNPISGHATLYWYQQILGQGPKLLIQFQNNGVVDDSQLPKDRFSAERLKGVDSTLKIQPAKLEDSAVYLCASSPRTSSYNEQFFGPGTRLTVL.

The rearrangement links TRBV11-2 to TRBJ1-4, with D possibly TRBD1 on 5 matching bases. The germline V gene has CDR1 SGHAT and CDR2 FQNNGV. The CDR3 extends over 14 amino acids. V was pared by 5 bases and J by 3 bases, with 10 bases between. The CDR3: CASSVVTANEKLFF. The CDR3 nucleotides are TGTGCCAGCAGCGTTGTGACAGCTAATGAAAAACTGTTTTTT.

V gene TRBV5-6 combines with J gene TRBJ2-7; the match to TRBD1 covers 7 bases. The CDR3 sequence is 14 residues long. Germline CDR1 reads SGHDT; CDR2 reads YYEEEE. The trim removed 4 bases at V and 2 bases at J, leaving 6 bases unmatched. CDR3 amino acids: CASSLLGTAYEQYF. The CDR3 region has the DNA TGTGCCAGCAGCCTCCTGGGGACAGCCTACGAGCAGTACTTC. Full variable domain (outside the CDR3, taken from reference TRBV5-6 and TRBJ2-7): DAGVTQSPTHLIKTRGQQVTLRCSPKSGHDTVSWYQQALGQGPQFIFQYYEEEERQRGNFPDRFSGHQFPNYSSELNVNALLLGDSALYLCASSLLGTAYEQYFGPGTRLTVT.